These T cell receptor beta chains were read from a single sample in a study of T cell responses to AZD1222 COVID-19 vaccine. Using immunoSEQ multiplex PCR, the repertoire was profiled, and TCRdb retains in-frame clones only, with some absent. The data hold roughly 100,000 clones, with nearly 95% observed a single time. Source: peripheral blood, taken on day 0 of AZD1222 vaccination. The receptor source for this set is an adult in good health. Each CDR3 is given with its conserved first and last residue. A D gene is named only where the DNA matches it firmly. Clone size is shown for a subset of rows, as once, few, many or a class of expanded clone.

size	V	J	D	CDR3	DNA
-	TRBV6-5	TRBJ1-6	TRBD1	CASSILRDSRSPLHF	TGTGCCAGCAGTATTTTAAGGGACAGTCGGTCACCCCTCCACTTT
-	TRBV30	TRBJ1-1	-	CAYKLRGTEAFF	TGTGCATACAAACTCAGGGGTACTGAAGCTTTCTTT
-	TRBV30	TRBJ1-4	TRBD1	CAWSALDRGRTNEKLFF	TGTGCCTGGAGTGCGCTTGACAGGGGGAGGACTAATGAAAAACTGTTTTTT
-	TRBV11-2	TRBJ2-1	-	CASSLGGGRAEQFF	TGTGCCAGCAGCTTAGGGGGAGGCCGGGCTGAGCAGTTCTTC
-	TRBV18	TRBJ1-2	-	CASSPTGVYGYTF	TGTGCCAGCTCACCAACGGGGGTCTATGGCTACACCTTC
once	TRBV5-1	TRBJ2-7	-	CASSHSGPTYEQYF	TGCGCCAGCAGCCACAGCGGACCGACCTACGAGCAGTACTTC
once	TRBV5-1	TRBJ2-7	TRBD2	CASSPPASGSTRQYF	TGCGCCAGCAGCCCCCCTGCTAGCGGGAGCACTCGGCAGTACTTC
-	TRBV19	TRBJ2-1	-	CASRGTGVLEQFF	TGTGCCAGTAGAGGGACCGGAGTGTTGGAGCAGTTCTTC
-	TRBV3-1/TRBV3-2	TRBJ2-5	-	CASSQGGVTTGETQYF	TGTGCCAGCAGCCAAGGGGGCGTCACCACTGGAGAGACCCAGTACTTC
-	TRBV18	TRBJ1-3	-	CASSPGTGNTIYF	TGTGCCAGCTCCCCAGGGACTGGAAACACCATATATTTT
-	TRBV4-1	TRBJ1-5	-	CASSHRLQSNQPQHF	TGCGCCAGCAGCCATAGACTCCAGAGCAATCAGCCCCAGCATTTT
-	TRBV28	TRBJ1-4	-	CASSLDPRANEKLFF	TGTGCCAGCAGTTTGGACCCGAGGGCTAATGAAAAACTGTTTTTT
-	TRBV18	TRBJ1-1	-	CASSPLDGGTSTEAFF	TGTGCCAGCTCACCTCTCGACGGGGGTACCAGCACTGAAGCTTTCTTT
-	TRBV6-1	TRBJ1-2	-	CASSEFQTYGYTF	TGTGCCAGCAGTGAATTTCAGACCTATGGCTACACCTTC
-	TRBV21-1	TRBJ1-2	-	CARGPPCSPLYGYTF	TGTGCCAGAGGGCCTCCGTGCTCCCCTCTATATGGCTACACCTTC
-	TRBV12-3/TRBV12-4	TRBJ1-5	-	CASSLEDNQPQHF	TGTGCCAGCAGTTTAGAGGACAATCAGCCCCAGCATTTT
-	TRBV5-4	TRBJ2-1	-	CASSLGNNEQFF	TGTGCCAGCAGCTTGGGGAACAATGAGCAGTTCTTC
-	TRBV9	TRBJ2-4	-	CASSGEQVNIQYF	TGTGCCAGCAGCGGAGAGCAAGTCAACATTCAGTACTTC
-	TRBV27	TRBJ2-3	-	CASSPGTELSTDTQYF	TGTGCCAGCAGTCCCGGGACGGAGCTTAGCACAGATACGCAGTATTTT
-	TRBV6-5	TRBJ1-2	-	CASSWTLGGANYGYTF	TGTGCCAGCAGTTGGACGTTGGGTGGAGCTAACTATGGCTACACCTTC
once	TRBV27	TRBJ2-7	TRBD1	CASRIGTASYEQYF	TGTGCCAGCAGGATTGGGACAGCATCCTACGAGCAGTACTTC
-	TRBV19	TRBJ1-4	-	CASRGLANEKLFF	TGTGCCAGTAGGGGGCTTGCTAATGAAAAACTGTTTTTT
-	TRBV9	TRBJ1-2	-	CASSVDQGPGYGYTF	TGTGCCAGCAGCGTAGATCAAGGCCCGGGCTATGGCTACACCTTC
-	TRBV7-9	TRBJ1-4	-	CASSDIATNEKLFF	TGTGCCAGCAGCGACATCGCAACTAATGAAAAACTGTTTTTT
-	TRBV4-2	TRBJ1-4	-	CASSQDGREEEKLFF	TGTGCCAGCAGCCAAGACGGCAGGGAAGAAGAAAAACTGTTTTTT
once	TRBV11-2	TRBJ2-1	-	CASSFPGGSEGNEQFF	TGTGCCAGCAGCTTCCCGGGTGGTAGCGAGGGCAATGAGCAGTTCTTC
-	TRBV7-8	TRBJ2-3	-	CASSFASMGDTQYF	TGTGCCAGCAGCTTTGCTAGTATGGGGGATACGCAGTATTTT
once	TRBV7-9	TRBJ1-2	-	CASSLPGTPVKHTF	TGTGCCAGCAGCCTGCCCGGGACACCAGTTAAACACACCTTC
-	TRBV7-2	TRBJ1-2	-	CASSTKGYGYTF	TGTGCCAGCAGCACAAAGGGGTATGGCTACACCTTC
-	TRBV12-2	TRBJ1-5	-	CASRLAEQGKPQHF	TGTGCAAGTCGCTTAGCCGAGCAGGGAAAGCCCCAGCATTTT
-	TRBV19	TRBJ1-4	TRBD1	CASSVTGVEEKLFF	TGTGCCAGTAGCGTGACAGGGGTCGAGGAAAAACTGTTTTTT
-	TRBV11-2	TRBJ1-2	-	CASSLGTGDGYTF	TGTGCCAGCAGCTTAGGAACCGGGGATGGCTACACCTTC
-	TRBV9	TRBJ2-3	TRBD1	CASSVSSGTGGTDTQYF	TGTGCCAGCAGCGTGTCTTCCGGGACAGGGGGCACAGATACGCAGTATTTT
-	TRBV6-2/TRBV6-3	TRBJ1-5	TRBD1	CASSYADRGLNNQPQHF	TGTGCCAGCAGTTACGCAGACAGGGGGTTAAACAATCAGCCCCAGCATTTT
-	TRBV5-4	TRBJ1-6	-	CASSLVGVASPLHF	TGTGCCAGCAGCTTGGTGGGGGTAGCTTCACCCCTCCACTTT
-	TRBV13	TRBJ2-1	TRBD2	CASSPSGNEQFF	TGTGCCAGCAGCCCTAGCGGCAATGAGCAGTTCTTC
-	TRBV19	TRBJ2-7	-	CASSSGTTKLDEQYF	TGTGCCAGTAGTAGTGGGACAACTAAGCTGGACGAGCAGTACTTC
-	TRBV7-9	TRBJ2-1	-	CASSFSGYGYNEQFF	TGTGCCAGCAGCTTCTCAGGGTACGGGTACAATGAGCAGTTCTTC
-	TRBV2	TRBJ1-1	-	CASNLQYPNTEAFF	TGTGCCAGCAACCTACAGTACCCGAACACTGAAGCTTTCTTT
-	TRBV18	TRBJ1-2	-	CASSPRSTEGYTF	TGTGCCAGCTCACCCAGGAGCACAGAAGGCTACACCTTC
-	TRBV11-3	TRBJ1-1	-	CASSLEGAANTEAFF	TGTGCCAGCAGCTTAGAAGGGGCGGCGAACACTGAAGCTTTCTTT
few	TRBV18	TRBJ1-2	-	CASSPGMNYGYTF	TGTGCCAGCTCACCTGGCATGAACTATGGCTACACCTTC
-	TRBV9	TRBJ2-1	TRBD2	CASSRGAGSYNEQFF	TGTGCCAGCAGCCGTGGAGCGGGAAGTTACAATGAGCAGTTCTTC
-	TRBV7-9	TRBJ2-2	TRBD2	CASRGGGSGELFF	TGTGCCTCAAGAGGCGGGGGTTCCGGGGAGCTGTTTTTT
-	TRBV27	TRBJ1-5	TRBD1	CASSSPGQGYQPQHF	TGTGCCAGCAGTTCTCCGGGACAGGGGTATCAGCCCCAGCATTTT